The next 32 T cell receptor beta chains were all read from a single sample in a study of T cells after yellow fever vaccination (dated by TCRdb to between 2018 and 2021). The treatment or condition label for this specimen denotes: live attenuated yellow fever vaccine strain. Libraries were prepared through 5' RACE. TCRdb shows the sequencer as Illumina NovaSeq 6000. The public reads were run again by TCRdb, first through fastp at Q25 and then through MiXCR, and only productive beta chains were kept. Entries that share a CDR3 protein sequence are merged under the most common genes and DNA. The sample profile shows 250,000 to 400,000 distinct CDR3 sequences; around 4.5% of them were found once. The top ten constitute roughly a fifth of the sample. The sequencing used PBMCs, collected 15 days after the yellow fever booster vaccination. These receptors were collected from a man aged 18 to 35 who received the YFV17D yellow fever vaccine.

Ten or more counts support this clonotype. The chain carries TRBV4-1 and TRBJ2-2; the match to TRBD2 covers 7 bases. Per germline, CDR1 MGHRA and CDR2 YSYEKL. Unmatched junction bases numbered 10, after V lost 4 bases and J lost 2 bases. The CDR3 is made up of 17 amino acids. CDR3 DNA: TGCGCCAGCAGCCTTTATTTCCGGGACTACAACACCGGGGAGCTGTTTTTT. As protein: CASSLYFRDYNTGELFF.

V and J are TRBV5-1 and TRBJ2-2, with 10 bases that match TRBD2. V lost 4 bases to trimming and J lost 4 bases; unmatched junction nucleotides: 10. This CDR3 region has 17 residues. The germline gives CDR1 SGHRS, CDR2 YFSETQ. The CDR3, as DNA: TGCGCCAGCAGCCTGAATCTAGCGGGGGCCGGCACCGGGGAGCTGTTTTTT. It yields the protein CASSLNLAGAGTGELFF.

This clonotype was seen only a few times. V gene TRBV5-6 combines with J gene TRBJ2-7; D is perhaps TRBD1 (7 bases). This CDR3 has 15 residues. The ends were cut back, 5 bases at V and 5 bases at J, with 20 bases in the middle. Per the germline V gene, CDR1 is SGHDT and CDR2 is YYEEEE. The CDR3 DNA sequence: TGTGCCAGCAGGGGGGGACAGCCCTGCGCCAACGAGCAGTACGTC. This gives the protein CASRGGQPCANEQYV.

This clonotype has a handful of counts. V usage is TRBV2 and J usage is TRBJ2-5, with 7 bases aligning to TRBD1. Trimming at V came to 3 bases and at J to 5 bases, leaving 6 bases not matched to a gene. Germline assignment: CDR1 SNHLY and CDR2 FYNNEI. The CDR3 is made up of 14 amino acids. The CDR3 DNA follows: TGTGCCAGCAGTGACTGGGAACAGGGGGAGACCCAGTACTTC. Translated, it gives CASSDWEQGETQYF. The complete variable domain, with remaining parts taken from reference TRBV2 and TRBJ2-5, reads EPEVTQTPSHQVTQMGQEVILRCVPISNHLYFYWYRQILGQKVEFLVSFYNNEISEKSEIFDDQFSVERPDGSNFTLKIRSTKLEDSAMYFCASSDWEQGETQYFGPGTRLLVL.

This clonotype was seen more than once but under ten times. CDR3 sequence reads: CSANTPGQPHYGYTF. The DNA for the CDR3 is TGCAGTGCTAATACGCCGGGACAGCCCCACTATGGCTACACCTTC. J is TRBJ1-2 and V is TRBV20-1; 7 bases align to TRBD1. The length of the CDR3 is 15 residues. The junction had 11 bases not matched to a gene; V was cut back by 4 bases and J by 3 bases. Per the germline V gene, CDR1 is DFQATT and CDR2 is SNEGSKA (reference sequence).

This clonotype was counted between two and nine times. The chain has TRBV7-2 and TRBJ1-2; D is possibly TRBD1 (5 bases). The V gene's germline CDR1 is SGHTA and CDR2 FQGNSA. V was clipped by 1 base and J by 4 bases, with 10 bases between them. This CDR3 spans 14 amino acids. The CDR3 DNA reads TGTGCCAGCAGCTTAGTGACTGGGACCTATGGCTACACCTTC. Translating gives CASSLVTGTYGYTF.

CDR3 sequence reads: CASSRGAYEQYV. The CDR3 region has the DNA TGTGCCAGCTCACGCGGGGCCTACGAGCAGTACGTC. The chain employs TRBV18 and TRBJ2-7; a weak D match, TRBD2 (6 bases). Germline values: CDR1 KGHSH, CDR2 LQKENI. The CDR3 contains 12 residues. V shed 4 bases and J shed 2 bases, with 6 bases lying between them.

This clonotype has just a few counts. V usage is TRBV5-4 and J usage is TRBJ1-6, with D tentatively TRBD1 (6 bases). The CDR3 length is 16 residues. Trimming removed 0 bases from V and 4 bases from J, with 11 bases in between. The germline CDR1 and CDR2 sequences are SGHNT and YYREEE (reference sequence). The CDR3 reads CASSLGGGLYNSPLHF. The DNA of the CDR3 is TGTGCCAGCAGCTTGGGAGGGGGGCTTTATAATTCACCCCTCCACTTT.

The chain uses TRBV6-6 and TRBJ2-7, with 9 bases identical to TRBD1. This CDR3 spans 13 amino acids. Per the germline V gene, CDR1 is MNHNY and CDR2 is SVGAGI (reference sequence). V dropped 9 bases and J dropped 7; count of bases not matched to a gene: 10. The CDR3 here is CASSGQGFREQYV. In DNA, the CDR3 is TGTGCCAGTTCTGGACAGGGGTTTAGGGAGCAGTACGTC.

This clonotype was counted only a few times. The chain joins TRBV6-2 or TRBV6-3 to TRBJ1-5; D remains unclear. The length of the CDR3 is 14 residues. V shed 5 bases and J shed 2 bases, with 10 bases lying between them. Per the germline V gene, CDR1 is MNHEY and CDR2 is SVGEGT. In nucleotides, the CDR3 is TGTGCCAGCAGTGGTTCAATAGGCAATCAGCCCCAGCATTTT. Translated, it gives CASSGSIGNQPQHF.

This clonotype appeared a few times. V gene TRBV14 combines with J gene TRBJ1-2; a possible D gene is TRBD1 (5 bases). V lost 0 bases to trimming and J lost 7 bases, with 12 bases between them. This CDR3 contains 14 residues. Germline loops: CDR1 SGHDN, CDR2 FVKESK. CDR3 sequence reads: CASSQERGSGGYTF. CDR3 nucleotide sequence: TGTGCCAGCAGCCAAGAAAGGGGCAGCGGTGGCTACACCTTC.

The sample holds many counts of this clonotype. The genes are TRBV12-3 or TRBV12-4 and TRBJ2-2; the match to TRBD2 covers 8 bases. Trimming removed 5 bases from V and 4 bases from J; junction bases left unmatched: 9. This CDR3 contains 16 residues. The CDR3 here is CASSRAGTSTTGELFF. The CDR3 DNA reads TGTGCCAGCAGTCGGGCCGGGACTAGTACCACCGGGGAGCTGTTTTTT.

This clonotype has a count of ten or more. The chain joins TRBV7-2 to TRBJ1-6; possibly TRBD1 for D (5 bases). Germline V gives CDR1 SGHTA, CDR2 FQGNSA. The CDR3 extends over 14 amino acids. V was trimmed by 7 bases and J by 6 bases, leaving 13 bases between them. CDR3 coding DNA: TGTGCCAGCACCAGAGAGGGGCCTAATTCACCCCTCCACTTT. Protein: CASTREGPNSPLHF.

This clonotype was detected many times. This chain connects TRBV7-9 to TRBJ2-1; D not certain. The CDR3 has 16 amino acids. Germline lookup yields CDR1 SEHNR and CDR2 FQNEAQ (reference sequence). V lost 6 bases to trimming and J lost 0 bases, with 15 bases between them. The CDR3 DNA reads as TGTGCCAGCAGTCCACCGGGCCATAGCTCCTACAATGAGCAGTTCTTC. Its translation is CASSPPGHSSYNEQFF. Filled out from reference TRBV7-9 and TRBJ2-1, the complete variable domain reads DTGVSQNPRHKITKRGQNVTFRCDPISEHNRLYWYRQTLGQGPEFLTYFQNEAQLEKSRLLSDRFSAERPKGSFSTLEIQRTEQGDSAMYLCASSPPGHSSYNEQFFGPGTRLTVL.

Many counts were recorded for this clonotype. CDR3 in DNA: TGCGCCAGCAGAACGGACGCTAACTATGGCTACACCTTC. It encodes CASRTDANYGYTF. The rearrangement joins TRBV5-1 to TRBJ1-2, with D unclear. The CDR3 is 13 residues long. V gave up 5 bases and J gave up 0 bases, with 8 bases separating them. Per germline, CDR1 SGHRS and CDR2 YFSETQ.

The genes are TRBV5-1 and TRBJ2-7; 8 bases are a match to TRBD2. The CDR3 runs to 14 residues. The junction had 8 bases not matched to a gene; V was cut back by 4 bases and J by 5 bases. From germline, CDR1 is SGHRS and CDR2 YFSETQ. This CDR3 reads CASSGAAGGHEQYF. CDR3 coding DNA: TGCGCCAGCAGCGGCGCTGCGGGGGGCCACGAGCAGTACTTC.

This clonotype has ten or more counts. The rearrangement joins TRBV20-1 to TRBJ2-3, with D uncertain. Trimming removed 1 base from V and 9 bases from J, with 17 bases in between. Looked up from germline, CDR1 is DFQATT and CDR2 is SNEGSKA (reference sequence). CDR3 length: 14 amino acids. CDR3 nucleotides: TGCAGTGCTAGAGTCCCGCGTTCAACGGTGACGCAGTATTTT. This gives the protein CSARVPRSTVTQYF.

V usage is TRBV7-2 and J usage is TRBJ1-2; 8 bases line up with TRBD1. The CDR3 runs to 14 residues. Germline V gene sequence: CDR1 SGHTA, CDR2 FQGNSA. The V gene end was trimmed by 4 bases and the J gene end by 5 bases; junction bases not matched to a gene: 6. The DNA for the CDR3 is TGTGCCAGCAGCTCCAACGGACAGGGTTATGGCTACACCTTC. Translating gives CASSSNGQGYGYTF.

The sample holds a few counts of this clonotype. The chain recombines TRBV7-2 with TRBJ2-2; D call uncertain. Germline CDR1 reads SGHTA; CDR2 reads FQGNSA. The CDR3 runs to 16 residues. V dropped 5 bases and J dropped 0 bases, with 13 bases sitting between them. The CDR3 bases are TGTGCCAGCAGCGCCCGGACGAGAGCGAACACCGGGGAGCTGTTTTTT. Amino acids: CASSARTRANTGELFF.

This clonotype was observed a few times. V gene TRBV4-2 combines with J gene TRBJ2-1, with 10 nucleotides matching TRBD1. In germline, CDR1 is LGHNA, CDR2 YNFKEQ. The CDR3 is made up of 16 amino acids. V shed 0 bases, J shed 7 bases, and the junction held 6 bases outside the gene matches. CDR3 sequence: CASSQDTGQGWNEQFF. CDR3 in DNA: TGTGCCAGCAGCCAAGATACGGGACAGGGGTGGAATGAGCAGTTCTTC.

There are many counts of this clonotype. This chain uses TRBV5-1 with TRBJ2-7; 7 positions agree with TRBD1. CDR3 size: 14 residues. Germline V gene sequence: CDR1 SGHRS, CDR2 YFSETQ. V shed 3 bases, J shed 8 bases, and the junction held 11 bases outside the gene matches. The CDR3 loop reads CASSSRQGANQQYF. The CDR3 nucleotides read TGCGCCAGCAGCTCCCGACAGGGTGCTAATCAGCAGTACTTC. The complete variable domain, with remaining parts taken from reference TRBV5-1 and TRBJ2-7, reads KAGVTQTPRYLIKTRGQQVTLSCSPISGHRSVSWYQQTPGQGLQFLFEYFSETQRNKGNFPGRFSGRQFSNSRSEMNVSTLELGDSALYLCASSSRQGANQQYFGPGTRLTVT.

A remark on this clonotype: Just one base apart from a much larger clone, this may be a read error. The chain uses TRBV11-2 and TRBJ1-1; the D is unclear. The CDR3 contains 14 residues. Germline V gene data show CDR1 as SGHAT and CDR2 as FQNNGV. V was cut by 1 base and J by 6 bases, with 12 bases left in between. The CDR3 DNA reads TGTGCCAGCAGCTTAGGGTGGAGTGCCTCTGAAGCTTTCTTT. Residues: CASSLGWSASEAFF.

The chain uses TRBV6-1 and TRBJ1-5; 8 bases are a match to TRBD1. The CDR3 is 15 residues long. Trimming took 2 bases from V and 5 from J; bases not matched to a gene: 5. Germline V gene sequence: CDR1 MNHNS, CDR2 SASEGT. CDR3 loop: CASSERQGPDQPQHF. The DNA of the CDR3 is TGTGCCAGCAGTGAACGACAGGGGCCCGATCAGCCCCAGCATTTT.

This clonotype was recorded a few times. This chain connects TRBV9 to TRBJ2-1; 8 bases match TRBD2. The CDR3 length is 15 residues. Trimming cost V 3 bases and J 3 bases; bases outside gene matches: 5. CDR1 and CDR2 (germline): SGDLS, YYNGEE. The CDR3 sequence: CASSASGGNYNEQFF. The CDR3 DNA is TGTGCCAGCAGCGCCTCGGGGGGGAACTACAATGAGCAGTTCTTC.

This rearrangement joins TRBV27 to TRBJ2-5; the match to TRBD1 covers 7 bases. The CDR3 is 14 residues long. CDR1 is MNHEY and CDR2 is SMNVEV in the germline V gene (reference sequence). The ends lost 5 bases at V and 4 bases at J; junction bases unmatched: 7. The CDR3 DNA follows: TGTGCCAGCAGTCGAGAGGGGGCTGGAGAGACCCAGTACTTC. This sequence encodes CASSREGAGETQYF.

The rearrangement links TRBV5-1 to TRBJ2-5; 9 bases agree with TRBD1. This CDR3 has 17 amino acids. The V segment lost 4 bases and the J segment 2 bases; nucleotides outside the gene matches: 12. The germline gives CDR1 SGHRS, CDR2 YFSETQ. The CDR3 loop is CASSGQGIMGRQETQYF. The CDR3 DNA reads as TGCGCCAGCAGCGGACAGGGGATAATGGGGAGACAAGAGACCCAGTACTTC.

This clonotype turned up a few times. The J gene is TRBJ2-5, the V gene TRBV5-1; D possibly corresponds to TRBD1 (5 bases). CDR1 SGHRS and CDR2 YFSETQ come from the germline V gene. The CDR3 has 14 residues. V was cut by 1 base and J by 4 bases, with 11 bases left in between. CDR3 sequence reads: CASSLIQGRETQYF. The CDR3 DNA reads TGCGCCAGCAGCTTGATTCAGGGCCGAGAGACCCAGTACTTC.

Ten or more counts support this clonotype. V is TRBV5-1 and J is TRBJ2-3; D may be TRBD1 (5 bases). V was shortened by 2 bases and J by 6 bases, with 10 bases between the two germline ends. CDR3 length equals 13 residues. Germline V CDR1 and CDR2: SGHRS, YFSETQ. The CDR3: CASSFTGHDTQYF. The CDR3 region has the DNA TGCGCCAGCAGCTTTACCGGACATGATACGCAGTATTTT.

The J gene is TRBJ1-2, the V gene TRBV29-1, with TRBD1 matching over 7 bases. CDR3 length: 13 residues. V was clipped by 6 bases and J by 8 bases; unmatched bases: 12. Germline loops: CDR1 SQVTM, CDR2 ANQGSEA. CDR3 amino acids: CSVADRAMLGYTF. CDR3 DNA sequence: TGCAGCGTAGCAGACAGGGCGATGTTAGGCTACACCTTC.

The V gene is TRBV18, the J gene TRBJ1-1; tentative D call: TRBD1 (6 bases). Trimming took off 3 bases at V and 4 bases at J, with 12 bases between the two ends. This CDR3 is built from 14 residues. Germline V gives CDR1 KGHSH, CDR2 LQKENI. The CDR3 nucleotides are TGTGCCAGCTCACCGACAGGTTCCGGCACTGAAGCTTTCTTT. Translating it yields CASSPTGSGTEAFF.

J is TRBJ1-1 and V is TRBV5-1, with 10 bases fitting TRBD1. The CDR3 spans 14 residues. The germline CDR1 and CDR2 sequences are SGHRS and YFSETQ. The ends lost 4 bases at V and 5 bases at J; junction bases unmatched: 5. The CDR3 bases are TGCGCCAGCAGCGGGGGGACAGGGGTTACTGAAGCTTTCTTT. It yields the protein CASSGGTGVTEAFF. Full variable domain (rest looked up from reference TRBV5-1 and TRBJ1-1): KAGVTQTPRYLIKTRGQQVTLSCSPISGHRSVSWYQQTPGQGLQFLFEYFSETQRNKGNFPGRFSGRQFSNSRSEMNVSTLELGDSALYLCASSGGTGVTEAFFGQGTRLTVV.

The chain combines TRBV19 with TRBJ2-4, with D perhaps TRBD1 (5 bases). The ends were cut back, 8 bases at V and 4 bases at J, with 9 bases in the middle. This CDR3 spans 12 amino acids. CDR1 and CDR2 (germline): LNHDA, SQIVND (reference sequence). CDR3 nucleotide sequence: TGTGCCAGTTCTAGACAGAAAAACATTCAGTACTTC. It is translated as CASSRQKNIQYF.